This T cell receptor beta chain came from a study of early T cells in non-severe SARS-CoV-2 infection (dated by TCRdb to about 2021). About the full investigation: TCR sequencing used bulk RNA from unsorted whole blood, so alpha and beta chains could not be paired.

This clonotype turned up a few times. Its antigen is still unknown. Per-base quality was not reported, and no clone a single base away is much larger than it. Libraries were prepared through 5' RACE. Instrument on record: NextSeq 500. The TCR library protocol attached unique molecular identifiers to individual cDNA molecules to correct for sequencing error and PCR bias. Sequencing covered both TCR alpha and beta chains, and within each sample the abundances of alpha and beta sequences were tightly co-correlated. Concerning the study's data processing: V gene, J gene and CDR3 annotation of TCR sequences was performed with Decombinator V4. TCRs were defined as expanded if a significant change between any two time points was detected under a Poisson model with p below 0.0001. TCR abundances were normalised to the total number of TCRs sequenced in each sample and reported as counts per million. TRAV1-2 paired with TRAJ12, TRAJ20 or TRAJ33 defined MAIT TCRs, while TRAV10 paired with TRAJ18 defined iNKT TCRs. VDJdb, accessed 1 November 2021, was searched for CMV, EBV and SARS-CoV-2 annotated TCRs, excluding TCRs annotated for multiple antigens. Through fastp at Q25 and MiXCR, TCRdb rebuilt clones from the public reads, retaining in-frame beta chains. Rows are combined by CDR3 protein, so each entry shows the most common genes and DNA. TCRdb, not the authors, supplied the V and J calls. For this sample the table gives over 50,000 distinct CDR3 sequences, of which roughly 8.2% were detected only once. The ten largest clones add up to roughly 4.2% of the sample.

CDR1 SGHAT and CDR2 FQDESV were looked up in the germline V gene (reference sequence). From its cysteine to its phenylalanine, the CDR3 spans 16 amino acids. Only the CDR3 portion is preserved as DNA: 48 bases, with reading frame beginning at the first base. The V end loses 2 bases and the J end loses 1 base, and a stretch of 12 bases separates them. The study was a case-control design nested within a healthcare worker cohort in London, UK, with weekly nasopharyngeal swab PCR tests and blood sampling. Healthcare workers were recruited between 23 and 31 March 2020, during the week of the UK lockdown, and were followed weekly for up to roughly 16 weeks. General conclusions and limits of the study: VDJdb matching was skewed toward anti-spike CD8 responses, so virus-specific expansions were likely underestimated and private and CD4 specificities were missed.

Material: whole blood. The source is an adult who was a healthcare worker with PCR-confirmed SARS-CoV-2 infection or an uninfected control (not recorded which). The rearranged chain carries TRBV11-1 and TRBJ2-1; the D gene is perhaps TRBD2, from 5 matching bases. The CDR3 is CASSLSPAESYNEQFF. The nucleotide sequence reads as follows: TGTGCCAGCAGCTTAAGTCCAGCGGAGTCCTACAATGAGCAGTTCTTC. The CDR3 plus the reference TRBV11-1 and TRBJ2-1 genes for the other parts give the full variable domain: EAEVAQSPRYKITEKSQAVAFWCDPISGHATLYWYRQILGQGPELLVQFQDESVVDDSQLPKDRFSAERLKGVDSTLKIQPAELGDSAMYLCASSLSPAESYNEQFFGPGTRLTVL.